The 16 T cell receptor beta chains below all came from one sample that was sequenced in a study of cytomegalovirus exposure and HLA in healthy donors. Profiling relied on immunoSEQ multiplex PCR, and the TCRdb table lists in-frame clones only, not all of them. The sample holds around 200,000 clones; 88% are singletons and the top ten take 2.9%. The sequenced material came from PBMCs. The receptors derive from a young woman in good health and CMV-seronegative.

The genes are TRBV29-1 and TRBJ1-2; 7 positions match TRBD1. CDR3 length: 11 amino acids. CDR1 is SQVTM, CDR2 ANQGSEA, per germline. With V trimmed by 7 bases and J by 4 bases, 3 bases remained unmatched. This CDR3 reads CSAQGVYGYTF. For the CDR3, the DNA is TGCAGCGCCCAGGGGGTCTATGGCTACACCTTC.

The V call is TRBV28, the J call TRBJ2-1, with 12 positions matching TRBD2. Germline trimming cut 3 bases from V and 3 bases from J; bases unmatched to any gene: 12. CDR3 length equals 19 residues. Germline V gene lookup returns CDR1 MDHEN and CDR2 SYDVKM. This CDR3 reads CASSFSGLAGHPNYNEQFF. The CDR3 bases are TGTGCCAGCAGTTTCTCCGGACTAGCGGGGCACCCTAACTACAATGAGCAGTTCTTC.

The chain recombines TRBV5-6 with TRBJ2-7; D perhaps matches TRBD1 (5 bases). V was clipped by 4 bases and J by 5 bases, with 16 bases between them. Germline CDR1 reads SGHDT; CDR2 reads YYEEEE. The CDR3 contains 14 residues. CDR3 in amino acids: CASSQGSHPNEQYF. The CDR3 nucleotides are TGTGCCAGCAGCCAGGGCTCCCACCCTAACGAGCAGTACTTC.

The V and J genes are TRBV30 and TRBJ1-1; the D is unclear. V was clipped by 2 bases and J by 0 bases, with 7 bases between them. The CDR3 has 13 amino acids. Per the germline V gene, CDR1 is GTSNPN and CDR2 is SVGIG (reference sequence). The CDR3 bases are TGTGCCTGGAGTAGGAGAATGAACACTGAAGCTTTCTTT. It encodes CAWSRRMNTEAFF.

This clone was counted between two and nine times. The chain links TRBV18 to TRBJ2-1; 7 nucleotides match TRBD2. The germline V gene encodes CDR1 KGHSH and CDR2 LQKENI. The CDR3 spans 17 residues. V shed 0 bases, J shed 4 bases, and the junction held 9 bases outside the gene matches. CDR3 amino acids: CASSPPVGRGSYNEQFF. In nucleotides, the CDR3 is TGTGCCAGCTCACCACCTGTGGGGCGGGGGTCTTACAATGAGCAGTTCTTC.

This clone was seen a single time. This chain uses TRBV5-4 with TRBJ2-5; TRBD2 aligns across 10 bases. From germline, CDR1 is SGHNT and CDR2 YYREEE (reference sequence). This CDR3 is 13 amino acids long. V lost 9 bases and J lost 1; bases outside the gene matches: 3. The CDR3 loop reads CATGLAVQETQYF. The CDR3 DNA follows: TGTGCCACCGGACTAGCGGTCCAAGAGACCCAGTACTTC.

V usage is TRBV15 and J usage is TRBJ2-2; 8 nucleotides agree with TRBD1. Losses at the gene ends were 0 bases for V and 4 bases for J; bases not matched to a gene: 7. The germline CDR1 and CDR2 sequences are LNHNV and YYDKDF (reference sequence). This CDR3 region has 17 residues. DNA of the CDR3: TGTGCCACCAGCAGAGATGGTGCAGGGGGCCTCACCGGGGAGCTGTTTTTT. Protein: CATSRDGAGGLTGELFF.

The chain recombines TRBV6-6 with TRBJ1-1; the D is unclear. The CDR3 runs 14 residues. V was trimmed by 3 bases and J by 5 bases, leaving 13 bases between them. Germline assignment: CDR1 MNHNY and CDR2 SVGAGI (reference sequence). The CDR3 DNA reads TGTGCCAGCAGTTATTTCGGGGAGGGTACTGAAGCTTTCTTT. It is translated as CASSYFGEGTEAFF.

This chain links TRBV27 with TRBJ2-1, with TRBD2 as a possible D gene (6 bases). V lost 0 bases and J lost 2, with 11 bases in between. Germline CDR1 reads MNHEY; CDR2 reads SMNVEV (reference sequence). This CDR3 region has 16 residues. CDR3 sequence (DNA): TGTGCCAGCAGTTTATCGGCCGGGGGAGCCTACAATGAGCAGTTCTTC. Translated: CASSLSAGGAYNEQFF.

The chain recombines TRBV6-5 with TRBJ1-1; TRBD1 is a possible D gene (5 bases). The CDR3 runs 14 residues. Between the trimmed V and J ends, which lost 6 bases and 3 bases, there was a span of 14 bases. Germline V gene data show CDR1 as MNHEY and CDR2 as SVGAGI. CDR3 residues: CASSLRVGDTEAFF. In DNA, the CDR3 is TGTGCCAGCAGCCTCAGGGTAGGGGACACTGAAGCTTTCTTT.

The chain recombines TRBV19 with TRBJ2-2; D might be TRBD2 (6 bases). This CDR3 spans 13 amino acids. V dropped 10 bases and J dropped 4 bases, with 13 bases sitting between them. Germline V gene data show CDR1 as LNHDA and CDR2 as SQIVND (reference sequence). The CDR3 nucleotides read TGTGCCACCACCCAGGGAGGCACCGGGGAGCTGTTTTTT. Translating gives CATTQGGTGELFF.

The J gene is TRBJ1-2, the V gene TRBV28; possible D gene TRBD1, 5 bases. The V gene lost 4 bases and the J gene lost 8 bases, with 14 bases spanning the gap. Looked up from germline, CDR1 is MDHEN and CDR2 is SYDVKM. This CDR3 contains 13 residues. CDR3 bases: TGTGCCAGCAGTTCTGCAGGGCCAGGCGGCTACACCTTC. As protein: CASSSAGPGGYTF.

This clone occurred once. The J gene is TRBJ1-2, the V gene TRBV28; 8 bases fit TRBD1. Per germline, CDR1 MDHEN and CDR2 SYDVKM. Trimming removed 5 bases from V and 8 bases from J; junction bases left unmatched: 22. This CDR3 has 18 residues. Written as DNA, the CDR3 is TGTGCCAGCAGTGTCGGGACAGGATTACTCCAAGCGGTCCAGGGCTACACCTTC. It codes for CASSVGTGLLQAVQGYTF.

The chain combines TRBV7-6 with TRBJ2-3, with 12 bases lining up with TRBD2. The germline CDR1 and CDR2 sequences are SGHVS and FNYEAQ. The CDR3 has 16 amino acids. V shed 1 base and J 2 bases; nucleotides not matched to a gene: 1. The CDR3 spells CASSLGTSGDTDTQYF. In DNA, the CDR3 is TGTGCCAGCAGCTTAGGGACTAGCGGGGACACAGATACGCAGTATTTT.

The J gene is TRBJ2-3, the V gene TRBV7-9, with 7 bases aligning to TRBD2. The V segment lost 1 base and the J segment 4 bases; nucleotides outside the gene matches: 8. The CDR3 is 16 residues long. Germline V gene lookup returns CDR1 SEHNR and CDR2 FQNEAQ (reference sequence). The CDR3 here is CASSLVDSGYSDTQYF. The DNA for the CDR3 is TGTGCCAGCAGCTTAGTTGATAGCGGGTATTCAGATACGCAGTATTTT.

This clone was recorded only once. The rearrangement uses TRBV27 and TRBJ2-5; 11 bases map to TRBD1. The V gene's germline CDR1 is MNHEY and CDR2 SMNVEV (reference sequence). The V gene end was trimmed by 5 bases and the J gene end by 8 bases; junction bases not matched to a gene: 7. This CDR3 is built from 14 residues. For the CDR3, the DNA is TGTGCCAGCAGTCCACCGGGACAGGGGGTAACCCAGTACTTC. Translated: CASSPPGQGVTQYF.